These T cell receptor beta chains were read from a single sample in a study of low-dose radiotherapy and immunotherapy resistance in tumors. TCRdb redid the calling of the reads with MiXCR, one entry per CDR3 protein. The data show about 71,000 distinct CDR3 sequences, with approximately 31% seen just once and 11% held by the top ten. The input for sequencing was PBMCs, taken before treatment. The origin of the receptors is a female donor with ovarian cancer. Both conserved end residues are part of each CDR3. D genes are given only for firm matches. Only part of the rows carry a size: once, few, many, or a class if the clone is expanded.

j_call: TRBJ1-1; v_call: TRBV7-2; d_call: NA; clone_size: once; cdr3_nt: TGTGCCAGCAGCTTATCGGGCCTGCTGAACACTGAAGCTTTCTTT; cdr3_aa: CASSLSGLLNTEAFF
j_call: TRBJ2-2; v_call: TRBV7-6; d_call: NA; clone_size: NA; cdr3_nt: TGTGCCAGCAGCTTAGCGGCCGCCTTCGGGGAGCTGTTTTTT; cdr3_aa: CASSLAAAFGELFF
j_call: TRBJ1-1; v_call: TRBV6-2/TRBV6-3; d_call: NA; clone_size: many; cdr3_nt: TGTGCCAGCAGTTACGGGGTCGGGGGAGGCACTGAAGCTTTCTTT; cdr3_aa: CASSYGVGGGTEAFF
j_call: TRBJ2-3; v_call: TRBV15; d_call: NA; clone_size: NA; cdr3_nt: TGTGCCACCAGCCGACCCACAGATACGCAGTATTTT; cdr3_aa: CATSRPTDTQYF
j_call: TRBJ2-2; v_call: TRBV5-1; d_call: TRBD2; clone_size: NA; cdr3_nt: TGCGCCAGCAGCCCAAACGGACTAGCGGGAAAGTCGGCCGGGGAGCTGTTTTTT; cdr3_aa: CASSPNGLAGKSAGELFF
j_call: TRBJ2-1; v_call: TRBV9; d_call: NA; clone_size: NA; cdr3_nt: TGTGCCAGCAGCGTCGGGCGGGGATCCTACAATGAGCAGTTCTTC; cdr3_aa: CASSVGRGSYNEQFF
j_call: TRBJ1-5; v_call: TRBV19; d_call: NA; clone_size: many; cdr3_nt: TGTGCCAGTACCGAATTTGGGGTAGGGGGTTATAGCAATCAGCCCCAGCATTTT; cdr3_aa: CASTEFGVGGYSNQPQHF
j_call: TRBJ2-5; v_call: TRBV29-1; d_call: TRBD2; clone_size: NA; cdr3_nt: TGCAGCGTCGGACGTAGCGGGGGGGTCGTAGAGACCCAGTACTTC; cdr3_aa: CSVGRSGGVVETQYF
j_call: TRBJ2-7; v_call: TRBV30; d_call: NA; clone_size: NA; cdr3_nt: TGTGCCTGGAGTGCTATAATAACCGGGACCTCCGGCGAGCAGTACTTC; cdr3_aa: CAWSAIITGTSGEQYF
j_call: TRBJ2-7; v_call: TRBV6-2/TRBV6-3; d_call: TRBD2; clone_size: NA; cdr3_nt: TGTGCCAGCAGGACTGGTCTAGCGGGCGCCCCCAACTACGAGCAGTACTTC; cdr3_aa: CASRTGLAGAPNYEQYF
j_call: TRBJ2-5; v_call: TRBV2; d_call: NA; clone_size: few; cdr3_nt: TGTGCCAGCAGTGAAGCGCTGGGGGCTGGCGAGACCCAGTACTTC; cdr3_aa: CASSEALGAGETQYF
j_call: TRBJ2-7; v_call: TRBV20-1; d_call: NA; clone_size: many; cdr3_nt: TGCAGTGCCTCGGGACTCGATGACTACGAGCAGTACTTC; cdr3_aa: CSASGLDDYEQYF
j_call: TRBJ1-6; v_call: TRBV3-1; d_call: NA; clone_size: many; cdr3_nt: TGTGCCAGCAGCCAAGGCACTACCTATTCACCCCTCCACTTT; cdr3_aa: CASSQGTTYSPLHF
j_call: TRBJ2-7; v_call: TRBV12-3/TRBV12-4; d_call: TRBD1; clone_size: few; cdr3_nt: TGTGCCAGCAGCGCGACAGGGGGCCACGAGCAGTACTTC; cdr3_aa: CASSATGGHEQYF
j_call: TRBJ2-1; v_call: TRBV28; d_call: TRBD1; clone_size: NA; cdr3_nt: TGTGCCAGCAGTTCGTCGGACAGGGGGCGCGGTGTTGAGCAGTTCTTC; cdr3_aa: CASSSSDRGRGVEQFF
j_call: TRBJ2-3; v_call: TRBV11-1; d_call: NA; clone_size: NA; cdr3_nt: TGTGCCAGCAGCCCCCTGACAGGTTTCACAGATACGCAGTATTTT; cdr3_aa: CASSPLTGFTDTQYF
j_call: TRBJ2-5; v_call: TRBV27; d_call: TRBD1; clone_size: NA; cdr3_nt: TGTGCCAGCAGCCAGACAGGGGAGACCCAGTACTTC; cdr3_aa: CASSQTGETQYF
j_call: TRBJ1-3; v_call: TRBV7-2; d_call: TRBD1; clone_size: NA; cdr3_nt: TGTGCCAGCAGCTGGGAGACAGGGAACGGAAACACCATATATTTT; cdr3_aa: CASSWETGNGNTIYF
j_call: TRBJ2-3; v_call: TRBV20-1; d_call: TRBD2; clone_size: many; cdr3_nt: TGCAGTGCAACACTAGCGGGGGATGTAGATACGCAGTATTTT; cdr3_aa: CSATLAGDVDTQYF
j_call: TRBJ2-1; v_call: TRBV11-2; d_call: NA; clone_size: many; cdr3_nt: TGTGCCAGCAGTTACCGCGGGGGCCCTCCACATAATGAGCAGTTCTTC; cdr3_aa: CASSYRGGPPHNEQFF
j_call: TRBJ2-5; v_call: TRBV20-1; d_call: NA; clone_size: many; cdr3_nt: TGCAGTGCTAGAATGGGCGAGACCCAGTACTTC; cdr3_aa: CSARMGETQYF
j_call: TRBJ2-3; v_call: TRBV27; d_call: TRBD2; clone_size: many; cdr3_nt: TGTGCCAGCAGTCAGACCGGGACTAGCGGGGGTAATACGCAGTATTTT; cdr3_aa: CASSQTGTSGGNTQYF
j_call: TRBJ2-5; v_call: TRBV11-3; d_call: TRBD1; clone_size: many; cdr3_nt: TGTGCCAGCAGTATCCGGGACAGCCAAGAGACCCAGTACTTC; cdr3_aa: CASSIRDSQETQYF
j_call: TRBJ2-7; v_call: TRBV5-1; d_call: TRBD1; clone_size: many; cdr3_nt: TGCGCCAGCAGCTCCCACCCGGGACAGGGACGAGGGGTGAACGAGCAGTACTTC; cdr3_aa: CASSSHPGQGRGVNEQYF
j_call: TRBJ2-5; v_call: TRBV5-6; d_call: NA; clone_size: few; cdr3_nt: TGTGCCAGCAGCTTGGCCAGAGGGGGGGGAGTTCAAGAGACCCAGTACTTC; cdr3_aa: CASSLARGGGVQETQYF
j_call: TRBJ2-7; v_call: TRBV6-2/TRBV6-3; d_call: NA; clone_size: NA; cdr3_nt: TGTGCCAGCAGTCCCGGGACACCTCACGAGCAGTACTTC; cdr3_aa: CASSPGTPHEQYF
j_call: TRBJ1-6; v_call: TRBV5-6; d_call: NA; clone_size: few; cdr3_nt: TGTGCCAGCAGCCCGGGACGGGACTCCTATAATTCACCCCTCCACTTT; cdr3_aa: CASSPGRDSYNSPLHF
j_call: TRBJ2-1; v_call: TRBV28; d_call: TRBD2; clone_size: medium-sized; cdr3_nt: TGTGCCAGCAGTTTATGGTACTCCTCGGCGGGGGTGGTTGGGATTGAGCAGTTCTTC; cdr3_aa: CASSLWYSSAGVVGIEQFF
j_call: TRBJ2-4; v_call: TRBV5-1; d_call: TRBD2; clone_size: many; cdr3_nt: TGCGCCAGCAGACGCGACAGTGGGGGGGACATTCAGTACTTC; cdr3_aa: CASRRDSGGDIQYF
j_call: TRBJ2-3; v_call: TRBV4-1; d_call: TRBD1; clone_size: many; cdr3_nt: TGCGCCAGCAGCCAAGGGGGGACAGGAGACACAGATACGCAGTATTTT; cdr3_aa: CASSQGGTGDTDTQYF
j_call: TRBJ2-1; v_call: TRBV29-1; d_call: NA; clone_size: NA; cdr3_nt: TGCAGCGTTGGGGCAGAAGAGACCCAGTTCTTC; cdr3_aa: CSVGAEETQFF
j_call: TRBJ2-7; v_call: TRBV27; d_call: TRBD2; clone_size: many; cdr3_nt: TGTGCCAGCAGTTTGAGCGGGAGCTACGAGCAGTACTTC; cdr3_aa: CASSLSGSYEQYF
j_call: TRBJ2-7; v_call: TRBV9; d_call: TRBD2; clone_size: NA; cdr3_nt: TGTGCCAGCAGCGTTCAACTAGCGGGAGGGTGGGAGCAGTACTTC; cdr3_aa: CASSVQLAGGWEQYF
j_call: TRBJ1-3; v_call: TRBV10-3; d_call: NA; clone_size: many; cdr3_nt: TGTGCCATCGGCGGGCAGTACTCTGGAAACACCATATATTTT; cdr3_aa: CAIGGQYSGNTIYF
j_call: TRBJ2-1; v_call: TRBV29-1; d_call: TRBD1; clone_size: once; cdr3_nt: TGCAGCGTGACAGGGGGCAACGCGGGTGAGCAGTTCTTC; cdr3_aa: CSVTGGNAGEQFF
j_call: TRBJ2-7; v_call: TRBV19; d_call: NA; clone_size: many; cdr3_nt: TGTGCCAGTGGGGCACAGGGAGGGTACGAGCAGTACTTC; cdr3_aa: CASGAQGGYEQYF
j_call: TRBJ1-1; v_call: TRBV18; d_call: NA; clone_size: NA; cdr3_nt: TGTGCCAGCTCACCGAACGGAAACGCGTTCACTGAAGCTTTCTTT; cdr3_aa: CASSPNGNAFTEAFF
j_call: TRBJ1-3; v_call: TRBV19; d_call: NA; clone_size: many; cdr3_nt: TGTGCCAGTACCCTCCTGAGGGGGGGCTCCTCTGGAAACACCATATATTTT; cdr3_aa: CASTLLRGGSSGNTIYF
j_call: TRBJ2-3; v_call: TRBV5-4; d_call: TRBD2; clone_size: NA; cdr3_nt: TGTGCCAGCAGCCCTAGGTCAGCGGGGGTGGAAGATACGCAGTATTTT; cdr3_aa: CASSPRSAGVEDTQYF
j_call: TRBJ2-1; v_call: TRBV2; d_call: NA; clone_size: many; cdr3_nt: TGTGCCAGCAGTTCTTGGGGGGGGCAAGGCAATGAGCAGTTCTTC; cdr3_aa: CASSSWGGQGNEQFF
j_call: TRBJ1-3; v_call: TRBV7-6; d_call: TRBD1; clone_size: many; cdr3_nt: TGTGCCAGCAGCTTAGTGGGACAGGGGATCTCTGGAAACACCATATATTTT; cdr3_aa: CASSLVGQGISGNTIYF
j_call: TRBJ2-7; v_call: TRBV27; d_call: TRBD2; clone_size: many; cdr3_nt: TGTGCCAGCAGTCCCGTCTCTAGCGGGAGGGCGAACGAGCAGTACTTC; cdr3_aa: CASSPVSSGRANEQYF
j_call: TRBJ1-5; v_call: TRBV28; d_call: TRBD1; clone_size: many; cdr3_nt: TGTGCCAGCAGTTCAGGGACAGGCCTCAATCAGCCCCAGCATTTT; cdr3_aa: CASSSGTGLNQPQHF